What follows are 3 T cell receptor beta chains derived from one specimen sequenced in a study of vaccination and CD4 T cells after COVID-19. Cultured CD4+ T cell DNA underwent sequencing with the Oncomine TCR Beta short-read assay. Via MiXCR, TCRdb re-called the PCR reads, giving one row per CDR3 protein. The table shows 14,000 or so distinct CDR3 sequences, with roughly 71% occurring only once. No antigen has been identified for these receptors. The sample's treatment: roughly ten-day PBMC culture with coronavirus spike peptide pools or control peptides (ViraFEST assay). The sample was CD4+ T cells from blood, cultured in vitro. The receptors shown here come from a human donor who had recovered from COVID-19.

The chain joins TRBV20-1 to TRBJ2-1, with 7 bases identical to TRBD2. With 8 bases clipped from V and 3 bases from J, the junction kept 7 bases outside the gene matches. CDR1 and CDR2 from the germline V gene are DFQATT and SNEGSKA (reference sequence). The CDR3 loop spans 13 amino acids. The CDR3 sequence is CSCGASGYNEQFF. The CDR3 DNA is TGCAGTTGCGGGGCTAGCGGCTACAATGAGCAGTTCTTC.

The genes are TRBV11-3 and TRBJ2-1; 10 nucleotides match TRBD1. The CDR3 is made up of 16 amino acids. With V trimmed by 2 bases and J by 7 bases, 8 bases remained unmatched. Per the germline V gene, CDR1 is SGHNT and CDR2 is YENEEA. For the CDR3, the DNA is TGTGCCAGCAGCTTATCCCGGGACAGGGGCTGGAATGAGCAGTTCTTC. This gives the protein CASSLSRDRGWNEQFF.

This sequence joins TRBV7-2 and TRBJ2-3, with 8 bases aligning to TRBD2. From germline, CDR1 is SGHTA and CDR2 FQGNSA. After removal of 3 bases from V and 4 bases from J, the junction contained 15 bases not matched to a gene. This CDR3 contains 18 residues. CDR3 nucleotides: TGTGCCAGCAGCTTCTCCGGACTAGCTCGGATTGGGGCAGATACGCAGTATTTT. Its translation: CASSFSGLARIGADTQYF.